The 10 T cell receptor beta chains reported below all come from one sample, sequenced in a study of synovial regulatory T cells in juvenile arthritis. Matched peripheral blood accompanied the synovial fluid taken from each patient with active arthritis. Measured with immunoSEQ multiplex PCR; TCRdb has only the in-frame clones, and not every one. This repertoire includes roughly 1,400 clones. Sequenced material: Treg cells from the synovium. The receptors were gathered from a donor younger than 30 with juvenile idiopathic arthritis.

The chain couples TRBV30 to TRBJ2-5; no DNA is available, so the TRBD1 call from TCRdb remains unchecked. CDR1 is GTSNPN, CDR2 SVGIG, per germline (reference sequence). The CDR3 is made up of 15 amino acids. No DNA sequence was recorded. The CDR3 spells CAWTGQGAPAETQYF. Full variable domain (rest looked up from reference TRBV30 and TRBJ2-5): SQTIHQWPATLVQPVGSPLSLECTVEGTSNPNLYWYRQAAGRGLQLLFYSVGIGQISSEVPQNLSASRPQDRQFILSSKKLLLSDSGFYLCAWTGQGAPAETQYFGPGTRLLVL.

This clone is called medium-sized based on its frequency. The CDR3 sequence: CASSQDSAGISYEQYF. This chain links TRBV4-1 with TRBJ2-7; TCRdb outputs TRBD2, but without DNA this stays unchecked. Germline-derived CDR1 and CDR2 are MGHRA and YSYEKL. There are 16 residues in the CDR3. No DNA accompanies this entry.

This clone counts as medium-sized by frequency. The chain recombines TRBV6-6 with TRBJ1-5; TCRdb lists TRBD1, though no DNA is available to test this call. This CDR3 is built from 16 residues. No DNA appears here. Germline V gene data show CDR1 as MNHNY and CDR2 as SVGAGI (reference sequence). CDR3: CASSRGTGISNQPQHF.

This clone is classed as medium-sized by frequency. V and J are TRBV7-2 and TRBJ2-1. Germline assignment: CDR1 SGHTA and CDR2 FQGNSA. CDR3 size: 14 residues. Only the protein is available. The CDR3 reads CASSLVVKVNEQFF.

The chain couples TRBV6-1 to TRBJ2-5; the TCRdb call, TRBD1, lacks DNA for checking. This CDR3 spans 12 amino acids. DNA is not recorded here. Germline V gene data show CDR1 as MNHNS and CDR2 as SASEGT. The CDR3 region is CASRDRAWTQYF.

The chain couples TRBV5-6 to TRBJ1-2. Germline lookup yields CDR1 SGHDT and CDR2 YYEEEE. The CDR3 extends over 14 amino acids. No DNA is given. The CDR3 sequence is CASSLGTGNYGYTF.

This clone is classed as medium-sized by frequency. This chain links TRBV19 with TRBJ1-2; TCRdb's D call of TRBD1 is untestable without DNA. The CDR3 contains 13 residues. The nucleotide record is missing. Germline CDR1 LNHDA, CDR2 SQIVND (reference sequence). The CDR3 loop reads CASSRDTLDGYTF.

This clone is called medium-sized based on its frequency. The chain joins TRBV14 to TRBJ2-2; TCRdb reports TRBD1, a call that lacks DNA to check it against. This CDR3 has 13 amino acids. Only the protein is on record. Germline CDR1 reads SGHDN; CDR2 reads FVKESK. The chain's CDR3 is CASSRQQTGELFF.

The chain combines TRBV7-8 with TRBJ2-1. This CDR3 region has 13 residues. The record lacks a DNA sequence. Germline V CDR1 and CDR2: SGHVS, FQNEAQ. CDR3 residues: CASSLPSGREQFF.

The rearrangement joins TRBV21-1 to TRBJ1-2; there is no DNA to check the TCRdb D call of TRBD1. TRBV21-1 is assigned pseudogene status. The CDR3 has 13 residues. No DNA is recorded. The CDR3 sequence: CASIPTGNYGYTF.